Shown below are 23 T cell receptor beta chains from a single sample sequenced in a study of beta chain features in type 1 diabetes. Whole-study findings and limits: Moderate yet significant TCRB CDR3 shortening was seen in Type 1 diabetes patients in all four CD4+ subsets.

cDNA synthesis used the whole RNA isolate, giving expressed TCRB sequences. The protocol was immunoSEQ multiplex PCR, while the TCRdb copy is restricted to in-frame clones and leaves out a portion. The table includes 150,000 to 200,000 clones, around 9% detected once. These receptors lack a known antigen. Sequencing input: central memory CD4+ T cells from blood. The receptors come from a woman in her thirties with type 1 diabetes.

This chain connects TRBV29-1 to TRBJ2-2; TRBD2 aligns across 9 bases. CDR3 size: 14 residues. Trimming took 7 bases from V and 0 from J; bases not matched to a gene: 3. Germline V gene sequence: CDR1 SQVTM, CDR2 ANQGSEA. The CDR3 nucleotides are TGCAGCGCCAGGACTAGCGCGAACACCGGGGAGCTGTTTTTT. Its translation is CSARTSANTGELFF.

The CDR3, as DNA: TGTGCCTGGAGTGAGCCAGGAACCCAAGAGACCCAGTACTTC. It specifies CAWSEPGTQETQYF. The chain joins TRBV30 to TRBJ2-5, with D uncertain. Trimming took 1 base from V and 1 from J, leaving 10 bases between them. CDR3 length: 14 residues. Germline CDR1 and CDR2: GTSNPN and SVGIG (reference sequence).

The V gene is TRBV25-1, the J gene TRBJ2-7, with TRBD1 matching 9 bases. The germline V gene encodes CDR1 MGHDK and CDR2 SYGVNS. The CDR3 runs to 16 residues. The V and J ends lost 6 bases and 4 bases, in that order; junction bases with no gene match: 13. The CDR3 here is CASSDLTGGKEYEQYF. The DNA of the CDR3 is TGTGCCAGCAGCGACCTAACAGGGGGCAAGGAATACGAGCAGTACTTC.

The sample holds a few counts of this clone. This rearrangement joins TRBV11-2 to TRBJ1-2; D is uncertain. The CDR3 contains 13 residues. Germline lookup yields CDR1 SGHAT and CDR2 FQNNGV. The V and J ends lost 6 bases and 3 bases respectively, with 11 bases between them. The CDR3 spells CASSPDTYYGYTF. Here the CDR3 DNA reads TGTGCCAGCAGTCCCGACACCTACTATGGCTACACCTTC.

The rearrangement links TRBV18 to TRBJ2-7; TRBD2 matches at 9 bases. V lost 2 bases, J lost 2 bases, and 10 bases stayed unmatched. The germline CDR1 and CDR2 sequences are KGHSH and LQKENI. The CDR3 has 17 residues. The CDR3 sequence: CASSPSMLSSGAYEQYF. The CDR3 DNA reads TGTGCCAGCTCACCATCCATGCTATCTAGCGGGGCCTACGAGCAGTACTTC.

This chain joins TRBV28 and TRBJ2-7; possible D gene TRBD2, 7 bases. The CDR3 extends over 14 amino acids. V lost 6 bases and J lost 3, with 15 bases in between. Germline V CDR1 and CDR2: MDHEN, SYDVKM. The chain's CDR3 is CASSLPGGLYEQYF. The CDR3 DNA is TGTGCCAGCAGCCTCCCCGGGGGGCTCTACGAGCAGTACTTC.

The table lists this clone with a few counts. The J gene is TRBJ2-3, the V gene TRBV29-1, with 9 bases lining up with TRBD1. The germline CDR1 and CDR2 sequences are SQVTM and ANQGSEA. The CDR3 runs 14 residues. The V gene end was trimmed by 1 base and the J gene end by 1 base; junction bases not matched to a gene: 0. The CDR3 DNA reads as TGCAGCGTTGAAGGGACAGGGGGCACAGATACGCAGTATTTT. It codes for CSVEGTGGTDTQYF.

A few counts support this clone. The chain joins TRBV19 to TRBJ1-2, with unresolved D. CDR3 length: 14 amino acids. The germline V gene has CDR1 LNHDA and CDR2 SQIVND (reference sequence). The V end was cut by 5 bases, the J end by 3 bases, with 13 bases between. The CDR3 here is CASSEGREDYGYTF. The CDR3 DNA follows: TGTGCCAGTAGTGAAGGACGGGAGGACTATGGCTACACCTTC.

The CDR3 region is CASSRWNHGGSNEQFF. The CDR3 DNA reads TGTGCCAGCAGCCGTTGGAATCACGGGGGGAGTAATGAGCAGTTCTTC. V gene TRBV5-4 combines with J gene TRBJ2-1; TRBD2 matches at 7 bases. The CDR3 has 16 residues. V shed 4 bases and J 7 bases; nucleotides not matched to a gene: 14. Germline CDR1 reads SGHNT; CDR2 reads YYREEE (reference sequence).

This clone was picked up a small number of times. This chain joins TRBV30 and TRBJ1-5; TRBD1 matches at 9 bases. The V gene end was trimmed by 3 bases and the J gene end by 6 bases; junction bases not matched to a gene: 9. CDR1 and CDR2 (germline): GTSNPN, SVGIG (reference sequence). The CDR3 loop spans 15 amino acids. The DNA of the CDR3 is TGTGCCTGGAGACCGGGACAGGGACGGAGTCAGCCCCAGCATTTT. Translation gives CAWRPGQGRSQPQHF.

This clone was seen a handful of times. The J gene is TRBJ2-3, the V gene TRBV28; TRBD2 might be the D (6 bases). Germline assignment: CDR1 MDHEN and CDR2 SYDVKM. The length of the CDR3 is 15 residues. The V end lost 6 bases, the J end lost 0 bases, and 13 bases lay between the germline ends. In DNA, the CDR3 is TGTGCCAGCAGCACCGGGGACTCCAGCACAGATACGCAGTATTTT. Encoded protein: CASSTGDSSTDTQYF.

The chain combines TRBV4-2 with TRBJ2-7, with 8 bases lining up with TRBD2. Germline values: CDR1 LGHNA, CDR2 YNFKEQ. This CDR3 is 17 amino acids long. V was clipped by 0 bases and J by 2 bases; unmatched bases: 9. This CDR3 reads CASSQEVASGFPYEQYF. The CDR3 DNA reads as TGTGCCAGCAGCCAAGAAGTGGCTAGCGGGTTTCCCTACGAGCAGTACTTC.

The gene calls are TRBV18 and TRBJ2-1; D might be TRBD1 (6 bases). CDR1 KGHSH and CDR2 LQKENI come from the germline V gene. The CDR3 has 15 amino acids. V was shortened by 3 bases and J by 6 bases, with 15 bases between the two germline ends. The CDR3 region is CASSPRPGTFNEQFF. CDR3 coding DNA: TGTGCCAGCTCACCCCGTCCCGGGACATTCAATGAGCAGTTCTTC.

A few counts support this clone. V usage is TRBV25-1 and J usage is TRBJ1-5; no clear D. The CDR3 sequence is 14 residues long. Trimming pared 2 bases from V and 6 bases from J, leaving 11 bases between. The V gene's germline CDR1 is MGHDK and CDR2 SYGVNS. In DNA, the CDR3 is TGTGCCAGCAGTGAAGGTCCTCCCGGTCAGCCCCAGCATTTT. Its translation is CASSEGPPGQPQHF. Looking up the rest from reference TRBV25-1 and TRBJ1-5 gives the full variable domain: EADIYQTPRYLVIGTGKKITLECSQTMGHDKMYWYQQDPGMELHLIHYSYGVNSTEKGDLSSESTVSRIRTEHFPLTLESARPSHTSQYLCASSEGPPGQPQHFGDGTRLSIL.

J is TRBJ2-7 and V is TRBV11-2; D perhaps matches TRBD2 (6 bases). The ends were cut back, 3 bases at V and 0 bases at J, with 9 bases in the middle. The CDR3 contains 14 residues. Germline CDR1 is SGHAT and CDR2 is FQNNGV. In DNA form, the CDR3 reads TGTGCCAGCAGCTTCTGGCGGGACTCCTACGAGCAGTACTTC. Its protein product is CASSFWRDSYEQYF. The full variable domain, rest sourced from reference TRBV11-2 and TRBJ2-7, is EAGVAQSPRYKIIEKRQSVAFWCNPISGHATLYWYQQILGQGPKLLIQFQNNGVVDDSQLPKDRFSAERLKGVDSTLKIQPAKLEDSAVYLCASSFWRDSYEQYFGPGTRLTVT.

This chain connects TRBV28 to TRBJ2-7, with 10 positions matching TRBD2. The V gene end was trimmed by 6 bases and the J gene end by 3 bases; junction bases not matched to a gene: 8. This CDR3 has 15 residues. CDR1 and CDR2 (germline): MDHEN, SYDVKM. The CDR3 DNA sequence: TGTGCCAGCAGGATGGGGGCTAGCGGGAGCTACGAGCAGTACTTC. Amino acid sequence: CASRMGASGSYEQYF.

This sequence joins TRBV6-6 and TRBJ2-7; D not resolved. Germline CDR1 MNHNY, CDR2 SVGAGI (reference sequence). The V gene lost 6 bases and the J gene lost 4 bases, with 19 bases spanning the gap. The CDR3 consists of 15 residues. CDR3 sequence reads: CASRGVGTEAYEQYF. CDR3 in DNA: TGTGCCAGCAGAGGAGTCGGTACTGAGGCTTACGAGCAGTACTTC.

The chain employs TRBV10-3 and TRBJ2-7, with 9 bases aligning to TRBD2. Germline V gene data show CDR1 as ENHRY and CDR2 as SYGVKD. The CDR3 is made up of 17 amino acids. The V gene end was trimmed by 3 bases and the J gene end by 0 bases; junction bases not matched to a gene: 9. The chain's CDR3 is CAISDSRGLADSYEQYF. CDR3 bases: TGTGCCATCAGTGATTCTCGGGGACTAGCAGACTCCTACGAGCAGTACTTC.

V and J are TRBV7-6 and TRBJ2-7, with 8 positions matching TRBD2. CDR3 length: 15 residues. The germline gives CDR1 SGHVS, CDR2 FNYEAQ. Trimming cost V 5 bases and J 0 bases; bases outside gene matches: 6. DNA of the CDR3: TGTGCCAGCAGCCCTCGGGGGGGATTCTCCTACGAGCAGTACTTC. Amino acids: CASSPRGGFSYEQYF.

J is TRBJ2-2 and V is TRBV5-1; D is uncertain. The CDR3 loop spans 14 amino acids. V was clipped by 0 bases and J by 4 bases, with 7 bases between them. Germline CDR1 and CDR2: SGHRS and YFSETQ. The DNA for the CDR3 is TGCGCCAGCAGCTTGGTTCCGGGCACCGGGGAGCTGTTTTTT. It yields the protein CASSLVPGTGELFF.

This chain links TRBV5-1 with TRBJ2-5, with 10 bases that match TRBD1. Trimming cost V 2 bases and J 4 bases; bases outside gene matches: 5. CDR1 and CDR2 (germline): SGHRS, YFSETQ. There are 15 residues in the CDR3. CDR3 sequence: CASSFGTGEGETQYF. The CDR3 DNA follows: TGCGCCAGCAGCTTTGGGACAGGGGAGGGAGAGACCCAGTACTTC.

The rearrangement joins TRBV7-2 to TRBJ2-2, with 7 bases that match TRBD2. CDR3 length: 16 residues. V lost 3 bases and J lost 4; bases outside the gene matches: 8. The germline V gene has CDR1 SGHTA and CDR2 FQGNSA. The CDR3 is CASSFGGRGFTGELFF. The CDR3 nucleotides are TGTGCCAGCAGCTTTGGCGGGAGAGGTTTCACCGGGGAGCTGTTTTTT.

The V and J genes are TRBV5-1 and TRBJ2-5, with 8 bases that match TRBD1. Trimming cost V 0 bases and J 1 base; bases outside gene matches: 8. Germline CDR1 and CDR2: SGHRS and YFSETQ. This CDR3 comprises 17 residues. CDR3 loop: CASSLGTGTGVQETQYF. CDR3 nucleotide sequence: TGCGCCAGCAGCTTGGGGACAGGGACGGGAGTCCAAGAGACCCAGTACTTC.